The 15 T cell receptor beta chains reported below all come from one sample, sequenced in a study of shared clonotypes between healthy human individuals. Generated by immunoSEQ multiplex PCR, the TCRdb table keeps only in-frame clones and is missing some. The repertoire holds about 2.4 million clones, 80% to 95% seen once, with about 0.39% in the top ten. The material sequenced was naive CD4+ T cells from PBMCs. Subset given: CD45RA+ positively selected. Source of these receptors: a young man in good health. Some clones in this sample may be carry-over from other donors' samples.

In DNA, the CDR3 is TGTGCCAGCAGCTTACAGGGGGCGACTCACACTGAAGCTTTCTTT. Protein sequence: CASSLQGATHTEAFF. The chain combines TRBV7-3 with TRBJ1-1; the match to TRBD1 covers 8 bases. The germline V gene encodes CDR1 SGHTA and CDR2 FQGTGA. The CDR3 covers 15 residues. Germline trimming cut 2 bases from V and 3 bases from J; bases unmatched to any gene: 5.

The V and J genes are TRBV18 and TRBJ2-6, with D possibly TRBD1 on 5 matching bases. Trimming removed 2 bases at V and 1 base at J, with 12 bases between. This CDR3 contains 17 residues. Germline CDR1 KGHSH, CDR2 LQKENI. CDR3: CASSPGASTSGANVLTF. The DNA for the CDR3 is TGTGCCAGCTCACCAGGGGCCTCGACATCTGGGGCCAACGTCCTGACTTTC.

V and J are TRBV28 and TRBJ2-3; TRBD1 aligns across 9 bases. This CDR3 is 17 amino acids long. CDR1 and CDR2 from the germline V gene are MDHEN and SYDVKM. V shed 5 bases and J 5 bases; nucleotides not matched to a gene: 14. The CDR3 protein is CASSPSPGTGRGDTQYF. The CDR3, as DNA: TGTGCCAGCAGTCCCTCCCCCGGGACAGGGCGAGGAGATACGCAGTATTTT.

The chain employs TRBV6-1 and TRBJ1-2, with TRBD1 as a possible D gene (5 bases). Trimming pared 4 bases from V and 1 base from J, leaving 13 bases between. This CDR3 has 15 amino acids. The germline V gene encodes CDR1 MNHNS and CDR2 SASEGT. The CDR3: CASSGLAGDNYGYTF. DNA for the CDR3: TGTGCCAGCAGTGGGCTTGCGGGGGATAACTATGGCTACACCTTC.

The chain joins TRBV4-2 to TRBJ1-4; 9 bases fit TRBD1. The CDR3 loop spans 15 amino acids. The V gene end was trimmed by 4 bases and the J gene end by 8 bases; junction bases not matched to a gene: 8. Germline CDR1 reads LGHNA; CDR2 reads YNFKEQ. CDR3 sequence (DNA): TGTGCCAGCAGCCCCAGGGGGGACAGGGCCGAAAAACTGTTTTTT. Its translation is CASSPRGDRAEKLFF.

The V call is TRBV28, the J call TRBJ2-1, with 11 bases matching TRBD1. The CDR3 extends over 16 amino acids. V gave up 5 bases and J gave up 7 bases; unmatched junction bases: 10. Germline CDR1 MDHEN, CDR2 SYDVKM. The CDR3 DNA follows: TGTGCCAGCAGTCGAACCGGGACAGGGGGTGTAAATGAGCAGTTCTTC. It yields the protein CASSRTGTGGVNEQFF.

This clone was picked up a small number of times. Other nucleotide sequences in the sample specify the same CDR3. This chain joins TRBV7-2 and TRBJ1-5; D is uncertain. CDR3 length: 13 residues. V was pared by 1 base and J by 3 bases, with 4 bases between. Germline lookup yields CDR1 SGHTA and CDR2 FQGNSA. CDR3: CASSLEANQPQHF. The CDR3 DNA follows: TGTGCCAGCAGCTTAGAGGCCAATCAGCCCCAGCATTTT.

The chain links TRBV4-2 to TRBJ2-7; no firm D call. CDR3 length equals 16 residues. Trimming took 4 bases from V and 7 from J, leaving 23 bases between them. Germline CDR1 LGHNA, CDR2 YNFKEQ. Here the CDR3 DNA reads TGTGCCAGCAGCCCTCACTTGGCAGGAGTGGGTCAAGAGCAGTACTTC. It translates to CASSPHLAGVGQEQYF.

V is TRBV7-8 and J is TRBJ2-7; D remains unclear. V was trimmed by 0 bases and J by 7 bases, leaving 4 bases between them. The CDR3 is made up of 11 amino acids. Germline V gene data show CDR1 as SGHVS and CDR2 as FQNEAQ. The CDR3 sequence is CASSLAREQYF. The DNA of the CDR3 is TGTGCCAGCAGCTTAGCGCGGGAGCAGTACTTC.

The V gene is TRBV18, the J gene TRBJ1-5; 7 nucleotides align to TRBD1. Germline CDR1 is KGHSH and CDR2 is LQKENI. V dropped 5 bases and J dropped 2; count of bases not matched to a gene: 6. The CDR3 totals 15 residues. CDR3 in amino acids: CASSEGAPGNQPQHF. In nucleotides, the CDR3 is TGTGCCAGCTCAGAGGGGGCGCCTGGCAATCAGCCCCAGCATTTT.

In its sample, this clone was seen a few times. The CDR3 DNA sequence: TGCAGCGGCGCAACTAATGAAAAACTGTTTTTT. As protein: CSGATNEKLFF. The rearrangement links TRBV29-1 to TRBJ1-4, with unresolved D. This CDR3 region has 11 residues. The V gene lost 7 bases and the J gene lost 0 bases, with 3 bases spanning the gap. CDR1 and CDR2 (germline): SQVTM, ANQGSEA.

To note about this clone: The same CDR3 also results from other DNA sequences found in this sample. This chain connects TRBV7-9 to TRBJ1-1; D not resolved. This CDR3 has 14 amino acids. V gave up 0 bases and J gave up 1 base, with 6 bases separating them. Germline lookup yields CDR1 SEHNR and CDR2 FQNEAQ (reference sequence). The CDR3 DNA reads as TGTGCCAGCAGCTTAGCATTAGAGAACACTGAAGCTTTCTTT. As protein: CASSLALENTEAFF.

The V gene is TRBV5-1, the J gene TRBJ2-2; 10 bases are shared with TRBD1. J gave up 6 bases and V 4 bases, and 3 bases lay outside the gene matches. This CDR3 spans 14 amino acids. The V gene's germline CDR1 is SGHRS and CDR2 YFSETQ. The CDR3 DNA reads TGCGCCAGCAGCCGACAGGGGGCCGCCGGGGAGCTGTTTTTT. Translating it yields CASSRQGAAGELFF.

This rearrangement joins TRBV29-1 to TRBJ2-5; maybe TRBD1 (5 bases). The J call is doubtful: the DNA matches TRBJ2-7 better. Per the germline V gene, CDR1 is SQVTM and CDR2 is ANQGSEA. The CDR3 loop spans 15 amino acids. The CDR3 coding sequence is TGCAGCGTTCGCCTCCCGCTAACAGGTTTCTACGAGCAGTACTTC. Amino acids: CSVRLPLTGFYEQYF.

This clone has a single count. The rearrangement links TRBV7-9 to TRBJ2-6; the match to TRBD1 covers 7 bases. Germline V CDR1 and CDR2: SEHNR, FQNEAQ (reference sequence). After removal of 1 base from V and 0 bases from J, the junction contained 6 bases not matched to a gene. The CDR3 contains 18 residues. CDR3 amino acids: CASSLGAGGDSGANVLTF. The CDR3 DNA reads TGTGCCAGCAGCTTAGGAGCAGGGGGTGACTCTGGGGCCAACGTCCTGACTTTC. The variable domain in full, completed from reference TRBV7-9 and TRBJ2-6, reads DTGVSQNPRHKITKRGQNVTFRCDPISEHNRLYWYRQTLGQGPEFLTYFQNEAQLEKSRLLSDRFSAERPKGSFSTLEIQRTEQGDSAMYLCASSLGAGGDSGANVLTFGAGSRLTVL.